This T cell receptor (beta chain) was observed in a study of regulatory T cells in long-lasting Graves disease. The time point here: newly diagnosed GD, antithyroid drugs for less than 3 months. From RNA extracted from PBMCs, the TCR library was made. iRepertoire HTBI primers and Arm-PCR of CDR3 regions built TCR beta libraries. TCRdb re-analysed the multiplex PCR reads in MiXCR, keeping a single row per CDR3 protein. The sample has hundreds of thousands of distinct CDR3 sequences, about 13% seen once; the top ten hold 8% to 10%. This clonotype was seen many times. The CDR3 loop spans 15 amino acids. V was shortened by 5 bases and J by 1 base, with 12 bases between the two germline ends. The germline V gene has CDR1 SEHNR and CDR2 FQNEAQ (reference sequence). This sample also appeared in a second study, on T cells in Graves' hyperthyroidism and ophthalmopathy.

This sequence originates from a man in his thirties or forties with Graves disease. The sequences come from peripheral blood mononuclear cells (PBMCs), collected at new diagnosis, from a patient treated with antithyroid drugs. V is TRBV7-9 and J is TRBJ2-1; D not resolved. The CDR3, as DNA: TGTGCCAGCAGCCCCTCAGAAATTTCCTACAATGAGCAGTTCTTC. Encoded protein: CASSPSEISYNEQFF. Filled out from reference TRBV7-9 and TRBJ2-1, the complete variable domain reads DTGVSQNPRHKITKRGQNVTFRCDPISEHNRLYWYRQTLGQGPEFLTYFQNEAQLEKSRLLSDRFSAERPKGSFSTLEIQRTEQGDSAMYLCASSPSEISYNEQFFGPGTRLTVL.